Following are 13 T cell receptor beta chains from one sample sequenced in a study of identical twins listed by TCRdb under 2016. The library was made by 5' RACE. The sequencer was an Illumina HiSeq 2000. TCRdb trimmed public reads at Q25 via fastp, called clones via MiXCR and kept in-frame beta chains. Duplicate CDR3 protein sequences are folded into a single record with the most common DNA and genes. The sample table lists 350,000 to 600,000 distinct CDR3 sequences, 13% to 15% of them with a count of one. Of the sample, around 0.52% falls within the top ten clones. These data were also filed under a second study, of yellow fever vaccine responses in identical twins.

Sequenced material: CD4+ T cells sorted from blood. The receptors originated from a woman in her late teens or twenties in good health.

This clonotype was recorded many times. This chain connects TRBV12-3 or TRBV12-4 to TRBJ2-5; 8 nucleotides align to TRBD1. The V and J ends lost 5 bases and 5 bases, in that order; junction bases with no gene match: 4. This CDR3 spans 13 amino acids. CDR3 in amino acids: CASSRQGAETQYF. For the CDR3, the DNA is TGTGCCAGCAGTCGGCAGGGGGCCGAGACCCAGTACTTC.

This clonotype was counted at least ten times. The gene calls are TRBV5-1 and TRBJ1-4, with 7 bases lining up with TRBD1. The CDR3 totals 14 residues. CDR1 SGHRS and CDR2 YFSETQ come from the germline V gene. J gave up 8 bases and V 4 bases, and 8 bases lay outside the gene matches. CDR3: CASSPGQIKEKLFF. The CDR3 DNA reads TGCGCCAGCAGCCCGGGACAGATAAAGGAAAAACTGTTTTTT.

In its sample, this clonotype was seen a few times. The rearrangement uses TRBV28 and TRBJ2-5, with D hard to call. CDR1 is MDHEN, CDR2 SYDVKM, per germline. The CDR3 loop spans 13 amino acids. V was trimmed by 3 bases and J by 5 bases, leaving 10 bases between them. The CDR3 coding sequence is TGTGCCAGCAGTTTTGCTGGAGCTGAGACCCAGTACTTC. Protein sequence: CASSFAGAETQYF.

CDR3 DNA sequence: TGTGCCATCGCAGGGGGCTATGGCTACACCTTC. Its translation: CAIAGGYGYTF. The chain combines TRBV11-2 with TRBJ1-2, with TRBD1 identical over 7 bases. The CDR3 has 11 amino acids. The germline V gene has CDR1 SGHAT and CDR2 FQNNGV. V was clipped by 10 bases and J by 4 bases; unmatched bases: 3.

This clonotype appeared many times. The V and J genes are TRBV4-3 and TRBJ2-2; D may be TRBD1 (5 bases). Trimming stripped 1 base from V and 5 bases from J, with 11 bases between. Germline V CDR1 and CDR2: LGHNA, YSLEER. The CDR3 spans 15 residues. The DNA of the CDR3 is TGCGCCAGCAGCCAAGGAATCAGGGATACCGGGGAGCTGTTTTTT. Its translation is CASSQGIRDTGELFF.

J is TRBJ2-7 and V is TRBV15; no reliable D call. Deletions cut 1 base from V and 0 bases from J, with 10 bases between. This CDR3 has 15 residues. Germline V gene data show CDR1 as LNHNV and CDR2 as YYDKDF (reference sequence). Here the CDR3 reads CATSRGGSSSYEQYF. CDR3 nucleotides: TGTGCCACCAGCAGAGGAGGCAGCTCCTCCTACGAGCAGTACTTC.

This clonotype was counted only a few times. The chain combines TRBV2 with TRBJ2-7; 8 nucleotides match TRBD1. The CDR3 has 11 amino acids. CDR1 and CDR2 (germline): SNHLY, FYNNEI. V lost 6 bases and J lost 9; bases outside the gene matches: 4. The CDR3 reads CASSPGTGQYF. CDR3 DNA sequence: TGTGCCAGCAGCCCCGGGACAGGGCAGTACTTC.

The CDR3 loop reads CSYGGGTDTQYF. The CDR3, as DNA: TGCAGCTATGGGGGGGGCACAGATACGCAGTATTTT. The chain uses TRBV29-1 and TRBJ2-3, with 7 bases matching TRBD2. J lost 1 base, V lost 8 bases, and 3 bases had no gene match. The CDR3 runs to 12 residues. In germline, CDR1 is SQVTM, CDR2 ANQGSEA.

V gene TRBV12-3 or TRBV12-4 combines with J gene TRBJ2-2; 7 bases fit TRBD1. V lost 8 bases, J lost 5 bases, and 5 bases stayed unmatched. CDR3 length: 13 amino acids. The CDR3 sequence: CASEQGRTGELFF. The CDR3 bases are TGTGCCAGCGAACAGGGGCGAACCGGGGAGCTGTTTTTT.

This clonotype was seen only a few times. CDR3 loop: CASSFPGLASYEQYF. The CDR3 region has the DNA TGCGCCAGCAGCTTTCCGGGACTAGCGAGCTACGAGCAGTACTTC. This chain joins TRBV5-1 and TRBJ2-7, with 10 bases fitting TRBD2. This CDR3 comprises 15 residues. Germline lookup yields CDR1 SGHRS and CDR2 YFSETQ. V was pared by 2 bases and J by 3 bases, with 5 bases of the junction left unmatched.

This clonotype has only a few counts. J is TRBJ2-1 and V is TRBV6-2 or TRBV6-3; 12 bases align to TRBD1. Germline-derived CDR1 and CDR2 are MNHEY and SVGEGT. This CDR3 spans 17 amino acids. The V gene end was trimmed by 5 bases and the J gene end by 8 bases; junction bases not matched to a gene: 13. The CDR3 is CASSGRRGTGGVDEQFF. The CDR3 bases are TGTGCCAGCAGTGGTCGACGGGGGACAGGGGGCGTTGATGAGCAGTTCTTC.

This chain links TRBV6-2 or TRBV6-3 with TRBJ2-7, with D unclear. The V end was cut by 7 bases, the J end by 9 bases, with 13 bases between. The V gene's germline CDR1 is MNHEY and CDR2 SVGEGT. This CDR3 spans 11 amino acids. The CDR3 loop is CASTDGGGQYF. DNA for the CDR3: TGTGCCAGCACCGATGGTGGCGGGCAGTACTTC.

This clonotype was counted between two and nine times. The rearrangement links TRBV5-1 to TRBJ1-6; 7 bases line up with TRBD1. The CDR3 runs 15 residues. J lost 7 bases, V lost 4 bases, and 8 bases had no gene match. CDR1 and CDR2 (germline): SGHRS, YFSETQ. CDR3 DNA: TGCGCCAGCAGCCCAAGCGGGACAGAGAATTCACCCCTCCACTTT. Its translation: CASSPSGTENSPLHF.